The 15 T cell receptor beta chains below were found in one sample sequenced in a study of blood T cell repertoires in COVID-19. The repertoire was sequenced with immunoSEQ multiplex PCR; TCRdb's copy has only in-frame clones and lacks some. Found here are 150,000 to 200,000 clones, about three quarters of them singletons; the top ten hold 7% to 10%. The sample comprised peripheral blood. The receptor set was obtained from a man in his sixties with acute or convalescent COVID-19.

The V gene is TRBV3-1 (or the pseudogene TRBV3-2), the J gene TRBJ2-1; the match to TRBD2 covers 14 bases. The CDR3 totals 17 residues. J gave up 5 bases and V 6 bases, and 9 bases lay outside the gene matches. Germline V lookup: CDR1 LGHDT, CDR2 YNNKEL (reference sequence). The CDR3 loop is CASRKGLAGARDNEQFF. The CDR3 coding sequence is TGTGCCAGCAGAAAGGGACTAGCGGGGGCGCGTGACAATGAGCAGTTCTTC.

The chain combines TRBV12-3 or TRBV12-4 with TRBJ1-1, with D maybe TRBD1 (6 bases). Trimming removed 3 bases from V and 7 bases from J, with 12 bases in between. This CDR3 contains 13 residues. CDR3 amino acids: CASSFRAGVEAFF. The DNA of the CDR3 is TGTGCCAGCAGTTTTAGGGCAGGGGTTGAAGCTTTCTTT.

The chain employs TRBV24-1 and TRBJ2-2; a possible D gene is TRBD1 (5 bases). CDR1 and CDR2 from the germline V gene are KGHDR and SFDVKD. Trimming removed 6 bases from V and 6 bases from J, with 13 bases in between. The CDR3 is 14 amino acids. The CDR3 DNA follows: TGTGCCACCAGTAGAGAACAGGTTGCCGGGGAGCTGTTTTTT. Protein product: CATSREQVAGELFF.

The gene calls are TRBV5-1 and TRBJ1-5; 9 nucleotides line up with TRBD1. Trimming cost V 3 bases and J 2 bases; bases outside gene matches: 6. Germline V CDR1 and CDR2: SGHRS, YFSETQ. The CDR3 runs to 16 residues. The CDR3 is CASSWGDRAGNQPQHF. CDR3 coding DNA: TGCGCCAGCAGCTGGGGGGACAGGGCTGGCAATCAGCCCCAGCATTTT.

In DNA form, the CDR3 reads TGTGCCAGCAGCGTAGCCGGGACTCCCCTCAATGAGCAGTTCTTC. Translating gives CASSVAGTPLNEQFF. The chain has TRBV9 and TRBJ2-1; tentative D call: TRBD2 (6 bases). Germline CDR1 reads SGDLS; CDR2 reads YYNGEE. The V end was cut by 0 bases, the J end by 6 bases, with 13 bases between. The length of the CDR3 is 15 residues.

CDR3 amino acids: CASSIGGAGTYNEQFF. In DNA form, the CDR3 reads TGTGCCAGTAGTATTGGGGGGGCAGGGACCTACAATGAGCAGTTCTTC. V usage is TRBV19 and J usage is TRBJ2-1, with D possibly matching TRBD2 (7 bases). CDR3 length: 16 amino acids. The germline CDR1 and CDR2 sequences are LNHDA and SQIVND (reference sequence). V was pared by 3 bases and J by 2 bases, with 14 bases between.

This clone turned up a few times. The chain joins TRBV18 to TRBJ2-5, with no clear D. V lost 4 bases and J lost 1, with 4 bases in between. Germline V CDR1 and CDR2: KGHSH, LQKENI. CDR3 length: 12 amino acids. The CDR3 coding sequence is TGTGCCAGCTCACGACTCCAAGAGACCCAGTACTTC. Its translation: CASSRLQETQYF.

This chain connects TRBV10-2 to TRBJ2-7; 11 bases line up with TRBD2. Germline CDR1 WSHSY, CDR2 SAAADI. Losses at the gene ends were 0 bases for V and 1 base for J; bases not matched to a gene: 2. The CDR3 runs to 16 residues. The CDR3 DNA sequence: TGCGCCAGCAGTGAGTCGCTAGCGGGGGGATCCTACGAGCAGTACTTC. Amino acid sequence: CASSESLAGGSYEQYF.

The chain joins TRBV30 to TRBJ1-1; weak D call: TRBD1 (6 bases). Looked up from germline, CDR1 is GTSNPN and CDR2 is SVGIG (reference sequence). The V end lost 7 bases, the J end lost 0 bases, and 18 bases lay between the germline ends. This CDR3 has 15 amino acids. This CDR3 reads CAYKTGPGMNTEAFF. The CDR3 DNA reads TGTGCCTACAAGACAGGACCGGGCATGAACACTGAAGCTTTCTTT.

The chain combines TRBV7-2 with TRBJ1-1; no definite D call. Germline CDR1 is SGHTA and CDR2 is FQGNSA. This CDR3 has 12 residues. V lost 4 bases and J lost 5, with 8 bases in between. The CDR3 DNA sequence: TGTGCCAGCAGCTCCTCCGGGACTGAAGCTTTCTTT. Translation gives CASSSSGTEAFF.

The chain employs TRBV12-3 or TRBV12-4 and TRBJ1-5; weak D call: TRBD1 (6 bases). The CDR3 totals 13 residues. Trimming pared 4 bases from V and 5 bases from J, leaving 9 bases between. CDR3 bases: TGTGCCAGCAGTTACAGGGTATATCAGCCCCAGCATTTT. Translation: CASSYRVYQPQHF.

This clone was picked up a small number of times. The rearrangement uses TRBV10-3 and TRBJ1-3; D is possibly TRBD1 (5 bases). CDR3 length: 13 residues. The V end was cut by 6 bases, the J end by 5 bases, with 11 bases between. Germline values: CDR1 ENHRY, CDR2 SYGVKD. CDR3 amino acids: CAIRGQERNTIYF. The DNA of the CDR3 is TGTGCCATCAGGGGGCAGGAGAGAAACACCATATATTTT.

The chain recombines TRBV21-1 with TRBJ2-7; the table gives TRBD1 as D, unverified against the DNA. TRBV21-1 is noted as a pseudogene. This CDR3 region has 13 residues. CDR3 residues: CASRGQGRYEQYF. As DNA, the CDR3 is TGTGCCAGCAGGGGACAGGGAAGGTACGAGCAGTACTTC.

The V gene is TRBV29-1, the J gene TRBJ2-3, with D tentatively TRBD1 (7 bases). CDR3 length: 14 residues. V lost 7 bases and J lost 5, with 19 bases in between. Germline CDR1 SQVTM, CDR2 ANQGSEA. CDR3 in amino acids: CSAPTGWRGDTQYF. In DNA, the CDR3 is TGCAGCGCCCCGACAGGGTGGCGGGGAGATACGCAGTATTTT.

The chain combines TRBV2 with TRBJ1-1, with D perhaps TRBD1 (5 bases). The CDR3 covers 14 residues. Germline CDR1 SNHLY, CDR2 FYNNEI. Trimming shortened V by 7 bases and J by 5 bases, and 17 bases separated the two germline ends. CDR3 loop: CASTSREGRTEAFF. The CDR3 DNA follows: TGTGCCAGCACTAGCAGGGAGGGTAGAACTGAAGCTTTCTTT.